The clone carrying this TCR beta chain appeared a single time. Study processing details: Estimates of nucleated cell counts were drawn from the amplification of reference gene primers. Clones were sequenced by immunoSEQ multiplex PCR, and TCRdb holds only the in-frame ones, with some missing. V, J and clone size derive from that table, while D and trimming were established from the DNA sequence. The sample contains about 220,000 clones, approximately 80% of which appear only once. The sample belongs to a study of blood T cell repertoires in COVID-19. Across the whole study: Donors in the United States, Italy and Spain gave samples during acute or convalescent COVID-19. PBMCs, B-cell-depleted T cells, or T cells provided the cDNA or gDNA that made up the material.

The CDR3 loop spans 11 amino acids. V lost 2 bases and J lost 6, with 4 bases in between. Germline CDR1 reads SEHNR; CDR2 reads FQNEAQ (reference sequence). The J gene is TRBJ1-1, the V gene TRBV7-9; no firm D call. This TCR was sampled from a human donor in a cohort sampled during active COVID-19. The material sequenced was peripheral blood. Written as DNA, the CDR3 is TGTGCCAGCAGCTTACAGGCTGAAGCTTTCTTT. Protein product: CASSLQAEAFF.